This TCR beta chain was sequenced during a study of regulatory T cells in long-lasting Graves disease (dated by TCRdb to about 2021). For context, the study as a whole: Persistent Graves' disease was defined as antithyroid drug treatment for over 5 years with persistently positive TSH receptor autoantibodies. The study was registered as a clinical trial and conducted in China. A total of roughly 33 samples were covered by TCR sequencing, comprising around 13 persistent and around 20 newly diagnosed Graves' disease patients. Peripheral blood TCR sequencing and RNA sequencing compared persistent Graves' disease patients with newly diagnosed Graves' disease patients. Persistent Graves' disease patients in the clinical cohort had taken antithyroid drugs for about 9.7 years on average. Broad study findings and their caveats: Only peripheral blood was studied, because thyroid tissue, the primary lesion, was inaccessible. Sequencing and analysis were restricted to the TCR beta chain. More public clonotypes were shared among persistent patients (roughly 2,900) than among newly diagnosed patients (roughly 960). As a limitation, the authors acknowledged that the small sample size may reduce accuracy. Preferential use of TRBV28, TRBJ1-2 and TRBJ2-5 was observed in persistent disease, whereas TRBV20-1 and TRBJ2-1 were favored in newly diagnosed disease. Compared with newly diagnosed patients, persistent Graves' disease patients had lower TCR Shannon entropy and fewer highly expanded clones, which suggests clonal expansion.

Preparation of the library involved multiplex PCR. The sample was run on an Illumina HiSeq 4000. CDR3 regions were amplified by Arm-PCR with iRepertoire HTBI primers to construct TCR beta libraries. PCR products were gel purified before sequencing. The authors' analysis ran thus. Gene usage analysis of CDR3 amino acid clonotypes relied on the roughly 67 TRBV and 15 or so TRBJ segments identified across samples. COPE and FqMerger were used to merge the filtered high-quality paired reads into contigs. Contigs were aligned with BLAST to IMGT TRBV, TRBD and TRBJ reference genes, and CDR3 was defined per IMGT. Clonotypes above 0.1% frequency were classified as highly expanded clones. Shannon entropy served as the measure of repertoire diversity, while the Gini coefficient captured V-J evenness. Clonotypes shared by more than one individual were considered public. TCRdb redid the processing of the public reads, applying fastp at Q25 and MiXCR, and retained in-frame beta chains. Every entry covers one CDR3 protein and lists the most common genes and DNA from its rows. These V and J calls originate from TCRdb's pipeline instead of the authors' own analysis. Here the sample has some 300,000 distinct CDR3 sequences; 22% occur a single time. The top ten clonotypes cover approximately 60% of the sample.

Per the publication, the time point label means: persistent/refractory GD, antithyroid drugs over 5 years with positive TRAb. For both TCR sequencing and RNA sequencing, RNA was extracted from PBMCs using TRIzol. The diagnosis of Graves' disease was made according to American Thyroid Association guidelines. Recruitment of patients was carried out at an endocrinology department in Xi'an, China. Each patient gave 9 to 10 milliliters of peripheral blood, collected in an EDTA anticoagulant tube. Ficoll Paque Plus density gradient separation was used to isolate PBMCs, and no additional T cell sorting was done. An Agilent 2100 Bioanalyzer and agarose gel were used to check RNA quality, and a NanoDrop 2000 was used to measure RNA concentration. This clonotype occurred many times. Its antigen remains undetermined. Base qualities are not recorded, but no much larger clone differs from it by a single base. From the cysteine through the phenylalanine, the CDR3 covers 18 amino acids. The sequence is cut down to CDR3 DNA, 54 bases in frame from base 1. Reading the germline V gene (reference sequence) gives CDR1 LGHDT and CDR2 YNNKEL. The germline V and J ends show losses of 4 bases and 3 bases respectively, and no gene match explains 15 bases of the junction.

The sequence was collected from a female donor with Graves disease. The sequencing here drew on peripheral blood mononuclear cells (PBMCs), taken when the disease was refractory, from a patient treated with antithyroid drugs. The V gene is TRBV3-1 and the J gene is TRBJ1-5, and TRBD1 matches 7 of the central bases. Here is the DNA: TGTGCCAGCAGCCTTGGCATAAACAGGGGATCAATCAATCAGCCCCAGCATTTT. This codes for CASSLGINRGSINQPQHF.